This passage covers 7 T cell receptor beta chains from one sample sequenced in a study of graft-versus-host responses after intestinal transplantation (dated by TCRdb to the early 2020s). Receptor amplification or capture employed the immunoSEQ multiplex PCR assay. Sourced from immuneACCESS, this table was stored by TCRdb with only in-frame sequences that have V and J called. A share of the clones is absent; for the studies checked, an unresolved V gene accounts for under half, and the remainder has no known explanation. The sample table lists roughly 5,200 clones, 20% to 30% of them with a count of one. The leading ten clones occupy less than 3.5% of the sample. The label giving this sample's time point can be read as: cells obtained before transplantation from donor or recipient. The starting material was alloreactive CD4+ T cells from a mixed lymphocyte reaction culture, obtained before transplantation. Reading the label with the study, this specimen's cell subset or site is: CFSE-low proliferating T cells sorted from approximately 6-day pre-transplant mixed lymphocyte reaction (GvH or HvG direction). These receptors were obtained from a human patient who was an organ donor for intestinal transplantation.

The J gene is TRBJ2-1, the V gene TRBV5-1; tentatively, D is TRBD2 (6 bases). Germline-derived CDR1 and CDR2 are SGHRS and YFSETQ. This CDR3 region has 15 residues. V lost 0 bases and J 5 bases, leaving 12 bases between the germline ends. CDR3 protein: CASSLDPGSNNEQFF. The CDR3 DNA reads TGCGCCAGCAGCTTGGATCCCGGGAGTAACAATGAGCAGTTCTTC. The full variable domain, in which reference TRBV5-1 and TRBJ2-1 provide the parts outside the CDR3, is KAGVTQTPRYLIKTRGQQVTLSCSPISGHRSVSWYQQTPGQGLQFLFEYFSETQRNKGNFPGRFSGRQFSNSRSEMNVSTLELGDSALYLCASSLDPGSNNEQFFGPGTRLTVL.

This chain links TRBV30 with TRBJ1-1; D is perhaps TRBD1 (5 bases). V lost 2 bases to trimming and J lost 5 bases, with 18 bases between them. Germline assignment: CDR1 GTSNPN and CDR2 SVGIG (reference sequence). This CDR3 is 15 amino acids long. This CDR3 reads CAWSRGTLGQTEAFF. CDR3 sequence (DNA): TGTGCCTGGAGTCGGGGGACCTTAGGTCAGACTGAAGCTTTCTTT.

The chain carries TRBV11-2 and TRBJ2-7; D gene ambiguous. V lost 1 base and J 7 bases, leaving 14 bases between the germline ends. The CDR3 contains 14 residues. Germline CDR1 reads SGHAT; CDR2 reads FQNNGV. The CDR3 bases are TGTGCCAGCAGCTTAGCGCTCGCCCGTAGAGAGCAGTACTTC. This codes for CASSLALARREQYF.

The J gene is TRBJ1-2, the V gene TRBV7-2, with 7 bases that match TRBD1. V dropped 4 bases and J dropped 5; count of bases not matched to a gene: 10. Germline CDR1 is SGHTA and CDR2 is FQGNSA. CDR3 length: 15 residues. Here the CDR3 reads CASSSRTGWMYGYTF. For the CDR3, the DNA is TGTGCCAGCAGCTCCCGGACAGGTTGGATGTATGGCTACACCTTC.

V usage is TRBV5-1 and J usage is TRBJ2-2, with 8 bases fitting TRBD1. The J segment lost 2 bases and the V segment lost 4 bases, leaving 13 bases of the junction unmatched. Germline loops: CDR1 SGHRS, CDR2 YFSETQ. This CDR3 region has 18 residues. Here the CDR3 reads CASSPRPLDRENTGELFF. The CDR3 region has the DNA TGCGCCAGCAGCCCACGACCCCTGGACAGGGAAAACACCGGGGAGCTGTTTTTT.

V is TRBV30 and J is TRBJ1-1; 10 bases map to TRBD1. CDR1 GTSNPN and CDR2 SVGIG come from the germline V gene (reference sequence). V lost 3 bases and J lost 4; bases outside the gene matches: 5. CDR3 length: 14 residues. The CDR3 coding sequence is TGTGCCTGGAGCCACGGGACAGGGGTCACTGAAGCTTTCTTT. Its translation: CAWSHGTGVTEAFF.

V usage is TRBV11-2 and J usage is TRBJ2-7; 9 bases are a match to TRBD1. The CDR3 contains 15 residues. The ends lost 5 bases at V and 2 bases at J; junction bases unmatched: 7. CDR1 is SGHAT, CDR2 FQNNGV, per germline. CDR3: CASSETRDRAYEQYF. Written as DNA, the CDR3 is TGTGCCAGCAGCGAAACCCGGGACAGGGCCTACGAGCAGTACTTC.